This T cell receptor beta chain stems from a study of T cell responses to AZD1222 COVID-19 vaccine. Only in-frame clones appear in the TCRdb table, and some are missing; sequencing was by immunoSEQ multiplex PCR. The profile covers about 91,000 clones, with approximately 90% appearing a single time and approximately 21% taken by the ten largest. Whole-study findings and limits: Clonal diversity may have been underestimated in mostly white British donors.

This CDR3 comprises 14 residues. Germline lookup yields CDR1 SGHNT and CDR2 YENEEA. The V and J ends lost 5 bases and 4 bases, in that order; junction bases with no gene match: 3. For this clone: Antigen unknown.

This sample comprised peripheral blood, obtained on day 0 of AZD1222 vaccination. The receptor was isolated from an adult in good health. The chain recombines TRBV11-3 with TRBJ2-2; 8 nucleotides line up with TRBD2. CDR3 residues: CASSLRGGTGELFF. Here the CDR3 DNA reads TGTGCCAGCAGCCTCCGGGGGGGCACCGGGGAGCTGTTTTTT.